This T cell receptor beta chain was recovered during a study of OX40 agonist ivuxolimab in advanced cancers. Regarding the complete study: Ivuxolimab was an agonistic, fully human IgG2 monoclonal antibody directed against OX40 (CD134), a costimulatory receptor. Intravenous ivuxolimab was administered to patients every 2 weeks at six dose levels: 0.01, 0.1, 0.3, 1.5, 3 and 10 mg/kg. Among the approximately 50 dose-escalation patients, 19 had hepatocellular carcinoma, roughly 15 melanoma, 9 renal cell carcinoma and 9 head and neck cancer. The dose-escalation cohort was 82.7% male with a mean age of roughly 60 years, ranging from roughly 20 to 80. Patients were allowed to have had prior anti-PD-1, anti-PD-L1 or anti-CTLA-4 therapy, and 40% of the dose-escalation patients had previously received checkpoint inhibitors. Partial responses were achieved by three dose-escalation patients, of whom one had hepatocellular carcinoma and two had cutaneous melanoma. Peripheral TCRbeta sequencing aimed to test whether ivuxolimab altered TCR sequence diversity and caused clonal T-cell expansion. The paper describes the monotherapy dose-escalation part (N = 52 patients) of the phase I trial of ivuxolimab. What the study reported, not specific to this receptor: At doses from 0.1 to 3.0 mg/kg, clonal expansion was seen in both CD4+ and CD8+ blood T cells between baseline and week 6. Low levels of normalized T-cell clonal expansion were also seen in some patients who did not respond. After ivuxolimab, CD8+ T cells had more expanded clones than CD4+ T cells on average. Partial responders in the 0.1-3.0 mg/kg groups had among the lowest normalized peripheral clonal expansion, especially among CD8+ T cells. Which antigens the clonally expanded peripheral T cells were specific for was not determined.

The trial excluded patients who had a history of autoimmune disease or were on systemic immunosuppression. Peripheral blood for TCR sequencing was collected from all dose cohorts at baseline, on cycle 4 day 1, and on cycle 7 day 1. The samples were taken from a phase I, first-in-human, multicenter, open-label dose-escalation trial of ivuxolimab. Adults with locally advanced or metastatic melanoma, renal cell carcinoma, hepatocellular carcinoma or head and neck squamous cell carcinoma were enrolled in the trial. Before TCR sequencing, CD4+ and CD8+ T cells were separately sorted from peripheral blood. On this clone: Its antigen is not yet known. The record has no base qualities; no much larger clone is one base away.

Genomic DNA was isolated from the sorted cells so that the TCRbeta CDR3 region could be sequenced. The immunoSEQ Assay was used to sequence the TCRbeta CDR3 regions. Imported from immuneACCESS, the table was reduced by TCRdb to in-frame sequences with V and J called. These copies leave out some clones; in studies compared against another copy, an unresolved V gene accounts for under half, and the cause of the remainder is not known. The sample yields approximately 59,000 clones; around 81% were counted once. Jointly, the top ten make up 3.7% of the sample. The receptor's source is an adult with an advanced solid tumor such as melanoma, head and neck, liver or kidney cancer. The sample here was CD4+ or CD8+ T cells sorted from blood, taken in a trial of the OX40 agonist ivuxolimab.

The DNA reads as follows: TGTGCCAGCAGTTCCCTGACCCGGGATACGCAGTATTTT. This yields the protein CASSSLTRDTQYF. The chain is made from TRBV28 and TRBJ2-3, with no D gene named confidently. At the junction V is shortened by 4 bases and J by 6 bases, with 11 bases in between. The CDR3 starts with the cysteine, ends with the phenylalanine, and has 13 residues. Only the CDR3 part of the read is kept: 39 bases, read in frame from the first base. As encoded in the germline V gene, CDR1 is MDHEN while CDR2 is SYDVKM.